This is a list of T cell receptor beta chains from one sample in a study of blood T cell repertoires in COVID-19. TCRdb's table, derived via immunoSEQ multiplex PCR, lists solely in-frame clones and lacks some. The sample has under 80,000 clones; around 87% are singletons. The sequencing input was peripheral blood. The receptors derive from a man aged 65 to 79 with acute or convalescent COVID-19. CDR3s include the opening cysteine and the closing phenylalanine or tryptophan. The order of the fields is clone size, J gene, V gene, D gene, CDR3 DNA, CDR3 protein. A D gene is named only where the DNA matches it firmly. Clone size is stated in some rows and not others, as once, few, many or a class when expanded.

clone_size: few
j_call: TRBJ2-3
v_call: TRBV7-3
d_call: NA
cdr3_nt: TGTGCCAGCAGCCCTAGTCTCGGTATCTCAGATACGCAGTATTTT
cdr3_aa: CASSPSLGISDTQYF

clone_size: NA
j_call: TRBJ2-7
v_call: TRBV7-9
d_call: NA
cdr3_nt: TGTGCCAGCAGCCGCGCGTCTTACTACGAGCAGTACTTC
cdr3_aa: CASSRASYYEQYF

clone_size: NA
j_call: TRBJ1-1
v_call: TRBV10-3
d_call: TRBD1
cdr3_nt: TGTGCCATCAGTACTACAGGGGCTGAAGCTTTCTTT
cdr3_aa: CAISTTGAEAFF

clone_size: NA
j_call: TRBJ2-7
v_call: TRBV11-3
d_call: NA
cdr3_nt: TGTGCCAGCAGCTTAGGGCAAGGGGTCCAGTACTTC
cdr3_aa: CASSLGQGVQYF

clone_size: few
j_call: TRBJ2-7
v_call: TRBV28
d_call: NA
cdr3_nt: TGTGCCAGCAGTTTAGGATCCCGCGGCGAGCAGTACTTC
cdr3_aa: CASSLGSRGEQYF

clone_size: NA
j_call: TRBJ1-1
v_call: TRBV3-1/TRBV3-2
d_call: TRBD1
cdr3_nt: TGTGCCAGCAGCCTTTCCCAGGACAGGGCTGAGGCTTTCTTT
cdr3_aa: CASSLSQDRAEAFF

clone_size: NA
j_call: TRBJ2-1
v_call: TRBV3-1/TRBV3-2
d_call: TRBD2
cdr3_nt: TGTGCCAGCAGCCAAGAGGCTAGCGGGGGGAGAAATGAGCAGTTCTTC
cdr3_aa: CASSQEASGGRNEQFF

clone_size: NA
j_call: TRBJ1-3
v_call: TRBV5-1
d_call: NA
cdr3_nt: TGCGCCAGCAGCTTGGCGGCGGCAGTTGGAAACACCATATATTTT
cdr3_aa: CASSLAAAVGNTIYF

clone_size: NA
j_call: TRBJ2-3
v_call: TRBV11-1
d_call: NA
cdr3_nt: TGTGCCAGCAGCTTCAGGCAAACCCACCCAGATACGCAGTATTTT
cdr3_aa: CASSFRQTHPDTQYF

clone_size: NA
j_call: TRBJ2-5
v_call: TRBV20-1
d_call: NA
cdr3_nt: TGCAGTGCTAGTCACTTAGGCGGGCGTGGCGAGACCCAGTACTTC
cdr3_aa: CSASHLGGRGETQYF

clone_size: NA
j_call: TRBJ1-5
v_call: TRBV2
d_call: TRBD1
cdr3_nt: TGTGCCAGCAGTGCGGGACAGGGGCTCCGGGAGCGGCAGCCCCAGCATTTT
cdr3_aa: CASSAGQGLRERQPQHF

clone_size: NA
j_call: TRBJ2-5
v_call: TRBV10-3
d_call: TRBD1
cdr3_nt: TGTGCCATCAGTGCGCCCCGGGACAGGGGGCGGGAGACCCAGTACTTC
cdr3_aa: CAISAPRDRGRETQYF

clone_size: NA
j_call: TRBJ2-2
v_call: TRBV19
d_call: NA
cdr3_nt: TGTGCCAGTAGTATAGACGCCCTCAGGGATCCCGGGGAGCTGTTTTTT
cdr3_aa: CASSIDALRDPGELFF

clone_size: few
j_call: TRBJ1-2
v_call: TRBV19
d_call: TRBD1
cdr3_nt: TGTGCCAGTAGTATTCGTCCAGGGACAGGGGGACATGGCTACACCTTC
cdr3_aa: CASSIRPGTGGHGYTF

clone_size: NA
j_call: TRBJ2-2
v_call: TRBV3-1/TRBV3-2
d_call: TRBD1
cdr3_nt: TGTGCCAGCAGCCTGGGGACAGGGGTCACCGGGGAGCTGTTTTTT
cdr3_aa: CASSLGTGVTGELFF

clone_size: NA
j_call: TRBJ1-5
v_call: TRBV28
d_call: NA
cdr3_nt: TGTGCCAGCAGTTTGGGACAAGGCAATCAGCCCCAGCATTTT
cdr3_aa: CASSLGQGNQPQHF

clone_size: NA
j_call: TRBJ2-1
v_call: TRBV11-3
d_call: TRBD2
cdr3_nt: TGTGCCAGCAGCTTACCGGGAGGGGGCAATGAGCAGTTCTTC
cdr3_aa: CASSLPGGGNEQFF

clone_size: NA
j_call: TRBJ1-4
v_call: TRBV19
d_call: TRBD1
cdr3_nt: TGTGCCAGTAGTCCTACGACAGGGGGCTATGAAAAACTGTTTTTT
cdr3_aa: CASSPTTGGYEKLFF

clone_size: NA
j_call: TRBJ2-7
v_call: TRBV6-5
d_call: NA
cdr3_nt: TGTGCCAGCAGCCTACTAGGCCGCGAGCAGTACTTC
cdr3_aa: CASSLLGREQYF

clone_size: NA
j_call: TRBJ2-1
v_call: TRBV19
d_call: TRBD1
cdr3_nt: TGTGCCAGTAGTATTATGGGACAGGGGGCGGGTGAGCAGTTCTTC
cdr3_aa: CASSIMGQGAGEQFF

clone_size: NA
j_call: TRBJ1-3
v_call: TRBV15
d_call: NA
cdr3_nt: TGTGCCACCAGCAGAGGGGGGCGATCTGGAAACACCATATATTTT
cdr3_aa: CATSRGGRSGNTIYF

clone_size: NA
j_call: TRBJ1-1
v_call: TRBV7-8
d_call: NA
cdr3_nt: TGTGCCAGCAGTCAACGGGGGGAAGGGACTGAAGCTTTCTTT
cdr3_aa: CASSQRGEGTEAFF

clone_size: NA
j_call: TRBJ1-1
v_call: TRBV5-5
d_call: TRBD1
cdr3_nt: TGTGCCAGCAGCAGGGGGCAGACCCTGAACACTGAAGCTTTCTTT
cdr3_aa: CASSRGQTLNTEAFF

clone_size: once
j_call: TRBJ2-6
v_call: TRBV7-2
d_call: TRBD2
cdr3_nt: TGTGCCAGCAGCGCCCGACTAGCGGGGGGTCCAGGGGCCAACGTCCTGACTTTC
cdr3_aa: CASSARLAGGPGANVLTF

clone_size: NA
j_call: TRBJ1-2
v_call: TRBV5-1
d_call: TRBD1
cdr3_nt: TGCGCCAGCAGCCAACAGGGGTTGGGGGGCTACACCTTC
cdr3_aa: CASSQQGLGGYTF

clone_size: NA
j_call: TRBJ2-5
v_call: TRBV2
d_call: TRBD2
cdr3_nt: TGTGCCAACTCTGGAGTGGGGGGGAATGGAGAGACCCAGTACTTC
cdr3_aa: CANSGVGGNGETQYF

clone_size: NA
j_call: TRBJ1-2
v_call: TRBV25-1
d_call: NA
cdr3_nt: TGTGCCAGCAGTGGACAGAGTAGCTACACCTTC
cdr3_aa: CASSGQSSYTF

clone_size: NA
j_call: TRBJ2-6
v_call: TRBV29-1
d_call: NA
cdr3_nt: TGCAGCGTTGAAGGGGGGCTAGGTGGGGCCAACGTCCTGACTTTC
cdr3_aa: CSVEGGLGGANVLTF